These 32 T cell receptor beta chains were sequenced from one sample in a study of neurological immune-mediated disorders. MiXCR, run by TCRdb on the 5' RACE reads, gives a single entry per CDR3 protein. This sample carries some 120,000 distinct CDR3 sequences, about 3.2% of them seen once, and the ten largest clones take 1.3%. Sample: PBMCs. Receptors were obtained from a woman under 40 with multiple sclerosis.

This clonotype was recorded at least ten times. The genes are TRBV5-6 and TRBJ1-1; D unclear. CDR3 size: 13 residues. V lost 6 bases and J lost 1, with 10 bases in between. Germline V lookup: CDR1 SGHDT, CDR2 YYEEEE. The CDR3 is CASTWIENTEAFF. The CDR3 bases are TGTGCCAGCACCTGGATAGAGAACACTGAAGCTTTCTTT.

This clonotype was picked up a small number of times. Possible read error: a much larger clone is one base away. This CDR3 is missing its conserved last phenylalanine or tryptophan, likely due to a read error. The chain is built from TRBV5-1 and TRBJ1-4, with TRBD1 as a possible D gene (6 bases). The CDR3 covers 13 residues. V lost 4 bases to trimming and J lost 8 bases, with 12 bases between them. The germline gives CDR1 SGHRS, CDR2 YFSETQ. The CDR3 region has the DNA TGCGCCAGCAGCAACAGGGAAGGGGAAAAACTGTTTTGT. Translation gives CASSNREGEKLFC.

This clonotype has at least ten counts. The chain couples TRBV12-3 or TRBV12-4 to TRBJ1-1, with D possibly being TRBD1 (5 bases). V was clipped by 6 bases and J by 11 bases, with 16 bases between them. This CDR3 is built from 12 residues. CDR3: CASSSWGTEAFF. The CDR3 coding sequence is TGTGCCAGCAGCTCTTGGGGGACGGAGGCTTTCTTT.

This clonotype was seen many times. The chain employs TRBV6-5 and TRBJ2-1; 7 bases map to TRBD1. This CDR3 region has 15 residues. The V segment lost 4 bases and the J segment 8 bases; nucleotides outside the gene matches: 11. Germline V CDR1 and CDR2: MNHEY, SVGAGI. The CDR3 protein is CASSSSGGSVHEQFF. CDR3 nucleotides: TGTGCCAGCAGTTCCTCAGGGGGATCGGTCCATGAGCAGTTCTTC.

The rearrangement links TRBV12-3 or TRBV12-4 to TRBJ1-3; perhaps TRBD1 as D (6 bases). CDR3 length: 15 residues. Trimming stripped 3 bases from V and 12 bases from J, with 21 bases between. The chain's CDR3 is CASSFGDIAGKNIYF. The CDR3 DNA sequence: TGTGCCAGCAGTTTTGGGGACATTGCCGGAAAAAACATATATTTT.

At least ten counts were recorded for this clonotype. The rearrangement uses TRBV5-1 and TRBJ2-4; D is unresolved. CDR3 length equals 14 residues. The germline V gene encodes CDR1 SGHRS and CDR2 YFSETQ. V was clipped by 4 bases and J by 9 bases, with 17 bases between them. CDR3 protein: CASSPDLIEGIQYF. The CDR3 region has the DNA TGCGCCAGCAGCCCAGATCTCATTGAAGGCATTCAGTACTTC.

The table lists this clonotype with many counts. The gene calls are TRBV4-3 and TRBJ2-1; D unresolved. The V gene lost 1 base and the J gene lost 8 bases, with 9 bases spanning the gap. Germline assignment: CDR1 LGHNA and CDR2 YSLEER. CDR3 length equals 13 residues. In DNA, the CDR3 is TGCGCCAGCAGCCAAGCCAGGATCCATGAGCAGTTCTTC. Its translation: CASSQARIHEQFF.

This clonotype was recorded at least ten times. V and J are TRBV12-3 or TRBV12-4 and TRBJ1-2, with no clear D. V was trimmed by 2 bases and J by 1 base, leaving 8 bases between them. This CDR3 spans 14 amino acids. In DNA form, the CDR3 reads TGTGCCAGCAGTTTAAGGGTTATTAACTATGGCTACACCTTC. The encoded protein is CASSLRVINYGYTF.

Many counts were recorded for this clonotype. The V gene is TRBV5-1, the J gene TRBJ2-3, with 11 positions matching TRBD2. CDR1 SGHRS and CDR2 YFSETQ come from the germline V gene. After removal of 2 bases from V and 1 base from J, the junction contained 0 bases not matched to a gene. This CDR3 is built from 15 residues. The CDR3 DNA follows: TGCGCCAGCAGCTTACTAGCGGGGGGCACAGATACGCAGTATTTT. Translating gives CASSLLAGGTDTQYF.

In its sample, this clonotype was seen many times. The DNA for the CDR3 is TGTGCCAGCAGTGCGGGACAGGGGTTTGACTATGGCTACACCTTC. Translating gives CASSAGQGFDYGYTF. The chain has TRBV12-3 or TRBV12-4 and TRBJ1-2; 10 bases match TRBD1. Germline trimming cut 5 bases from V and 3 bases from J; bases unmatched to any gene: 6. The CDR3 consists of 15 residues.

This chain links TRBV5-1 with TRBJ1-1, with unresolved D. CDR1 is SGHRS and CDR2 is YFSETQ in the germline V gene. V lost 0 bases to trimming and J lost 0 bases, with 9 bases between them. The CDR3 length is 15 residues. The CDR3 region is CASSLAPPLNTEAFF. CDR3 sequence (DNA): TGCGCCAGCAGCTTGGCCCCACCTTTGAACACTGAAGCTTTCTTT.

This clonotype was seen ten or more times. The rearrangement uses TRBV20-1 and TRBJ1-5, with D hard to call. The CDR3 is 13 amino acids. Germline V gives CDR1 DFQATT, CDR2 SNEGSKA (reference sequence). The V end lost 1 base, the J end lost 2 bases, and 6 bases lay between the germline ends. CDR3 coding DNA: TGCAGTGCTAGAGGACCGGGCAATCAGCCCCAGCATTTT. This sequence encodes CSARGPGNQPQHF.

This clonotype has a count of ten or more. The chain joins TRBV6-2 or TRBV6-3 to TRBJ1-5; a weak D match, TRBD1 (5 bases). Trimming removed 1 base from V and 9 bases from J, with 10 bases in between. Germline loops: CDR1 MNHEY, CDR2 SVGEGT. The CDR3 has 13 residues. For the CDR3, the DNA is TGTGCCAGCAGTTACTTCCGGGACCGGCCCCAGCATTTT. Translated: CASSYFRDRPQHF.

This clonotype was seen at least ten times. The rearrangement links TRBV27 to TRBJ1-1; tentative D call: TRBD1 (6 bases). V lost 5 bases and J 0 bases, leaving 10 bases between the germline ends. The CDR3 consists of 14 residues. The germline CDR1 and CDR2 sequences are MNHEY and SMNVEV (reference sequence). The CDR3 loop reads CASSPGQLNTEAFF. DNA of the CDR3: TGTGCCAGCAGTCCAGGACAGTTGAACACTGAAGCTTTCTTT.

The sample holds many counts of this clonotype. This chain uses TRBV14 with TRBJ2-1, with D possibly matching TRBD1 (5 bases). There are 14 residues in the CDR3. Trimming removed 3 bases from V and 4 bases from J, with 10 bases in between. CDR1 and CDR2 from the germline V gene are SGHDN and FVKESK. CDR3 coding DNA: TGTGCCAGCAGCCAGATGACAGCTTACAATGAGCAGTTCTTC. The encoded protein is CASSQMTAYNEQFF.

This clonotype was counted at least ten times. V and J are TRBV21-1 and TRBJ1-1; the DNA was not compared with TRBD1, the D call given in the table. TRBV21-1 is noted as a pseudogene. This CDR3 contains 14 residues. The CDR3 sequence: CASSKQQGITEAFF. In DNA, the CDR3 is TGTGCCAGCAGCAAACAACAGGGGATCACTGAAGCTTTCTTT.

At least ten counts were recorded for this clonotype. The chain links TRBV20-1 to TRBJ1-5, with D possibly being TRBD1 (5 bases). V lost 1 base and J 0 bases, leaving 19 bases between the germline ends. The CDR3 runs to 18 residues. Germline V gene sequence: CDR1 DFQATT, CDR2 SNEGSKA (reference sequence). The CDR3 DNA sequence: TGCAGTGCTAGAGTGTCCAGGGACCGTTCTTATAGCAATCAGCCCCAGCATTTT. Its protein is CSARVSRDRSYSNQPQHF.

This clonotype was detected ten times or more. The chain links TRBV20-1 to TRBJ2-4; maybe TRBD2 (6 bases). V lost 4 bases to trimming and J lost 3 bases, with 16 bases between them. There are 15 residues in the CDR3. Germline V CDR1 and CDR2: DFQATT, SNEGSKA (reference sequence). CDR3 loop: CSANPGVWDKNIQYF. CDR3 coding DNA: TGCAGTGCTAATCCGGGAGTCTGGGACAAAAACATTCAGTACTTC.

The table lists this clonotype with a few counts. The V and J genes are TRBV19 and TRBJ2-7; 7 bases line up with TRBD1. Germline V gene lookup returns CDR1 LNHDA and CDR2 SQIVND (reference sequence). V shed 4 bases and J 3 bases; nucleotides not matched to a gene: 6. This CDR3 is built from 14 residues. The CDR3: CASSTGGQRYEQYF. CDR3 DNA: TGTGCCAGTAGTACTGGGGGACAGCGCTACGAGCAGTACTTC.

This clonotype was observed at least ten times. The chain has TRBV19 and TRBJ2-3, with 8 bases aligning to TRBD1. Germline trimming cut 5 bases from V and 4 bases from J; bases unmatched to any gene: 5. The CDR3 covers 14 residues. CDR1 is LNHDA and CDR2 is SQIVND in the germline V gene (reference sequence). The CDR3 spells CASSFAGGADTQYF. The CDR3 DNA sequence: TGTGCCAGTAGTTTCGCAGGGGGCGCAGATACGCAGTATTTT.

This clonotype was detected many times. The V and J genes are TRBV4-1 and TRBJ1-1; D gene ambiguous. The CDR3 sequence is 15 residues long. Germline V gene lookup returns CDR1 MGHRA and CDR2 YSYEKL. V dropped 0 bases and J dropped 10 bases, with 18 bases sitting between them. CDR3 region: CASSQDSSPVGRAFF. The CDR3 DNA follows: TGCGCCAGCAGCCAAGATTCATCCCCAGTGGGTAGAGCTTTCTTT.

The chain carries TRBV20-1 and TRBJ2-7; unclear D gene. The V and J ends lost 0 bases and 3 bases respectively, with 12 bases between them. The CDR3 runs to 14 residues. The germline V gene has CDR1 DFQATT and CDR2 SNEGSKA (reference sequence). The CDR3 nucleotides are TGCAGTGCTAGAGACTTCCTTTTGGACTACGAGCAGTACTTC. Amino acids: CSARDFLLDYEQYF.

This clonotype was seen repeatedly, ten times or more. V gene TRBV24-1 combines with J gene TRBJ2-1; 14 bases fit TRBD2. From germline, CDR1 is KGHDR and CDR2 SFDVKD. The CDR3 length is 13 residues. Trimming at V came to 10 bases and at J to 7 bases, leaving 2 bases not matched to a gene. This CDR3 is CATGLAGGNEQFF. The DNA for the CDR3 is TGTGCCACTGGACTAGCGGGGGGAAATGAGCAGTTCTTC.

This clonotype was recorded many times. The V call is TRBV29-1, the J call TRBJ2-3; tentatively, D is TRBD2 (6 bases). Looked up from germline, CDR1 is SQVTM and CDR2 is ANQGSEA. Trimming took 7 bases from V and 5 from J, leaving 13 bases between them. The CDR3 is 12 residues long. This chain's CDR3 is CSAGTDGDTQYF. The DNA of the CDR3 is TGCAGCGCCGGGACTGATGGAGATACGCAGTATTTT.

The table lists this clonotype with many counts. The chain employs TRBV20-1 and TRBJ1-6; possible D gene TRBD1, 5 bases. CDR1 and CDR2 from the germline V gene are DFQATT and SNEGSKA (reference sequence). The length of the CDR3 is 13 residues. Trimming left V 3 bases short and J 9 bases short, with 12 bases between. The CDR3 loop is CSASQGVSSPLHF. DNA of the CDR3: TGCAGTGCTAGCCAGGGAGTCAGTTCACCCCTCCACTTT.

This clonotype has at least ten counts. The gene calls are TRBV9 and TRBJ2-7; 9 positions agree with TRBD1. This CDR3 has 16 residues. J lost 4 bases, V lost 3 bases, and 11 bases had no gene match. From germline, CDR1 is SGDLS and CDR2 YYNGEE. For the CDR3, the DNA is TGTGCCAGCAGCGAACAACCGGGACAGGGAATGTACGAGCAGTACTTC. The encoded protein is CASSEQPGQGMYEQYF.

This clonotype was detected many times. V is TRBV7-2 and J is TRBJ1-1, with D uncertain. V lost 5 bases and J lost 0, with 7 bases in between. The CDR3 is made up of 13 amino acids. Germline V gene data show CDR1 as SGHTA and CDR2 as FQGNSA. This chain's CDR3 is CASSPVMNTEAFF. As DNA, the CDR3 is TGTGCCAGCAGCCCAGTAATGAACACTGAAGCTTTCTTT. Full variable domain (missing parts from reference TRBV7-2 and TRBJ1-1): GAGVSQSPSNKVTEKGKDVELRCDPISGHTALYWYRQSLGQGLEFLIYFQGNSAPDKSGLPSDRFSAERTGGSVSTLTIQRTQQEDSAVYLCASSPVMNTEAFFGQGTRLTVV.

This clonotype was recorded at least ten times. The chain links TRBV7-6 to TRBJ2-1; 7 positions agree with TRBD2. CDR1 and CDR2 (germline): SGHVS, FNYEAQ. Trimming at V came to 5 bases and at J to 15 bases, leaving 7 bases not matched to a gene. This CDR3 comprises 11 residues. Written as DNA, the CDR3 is TGTGCCAGCAGCCCAGGACTAGGGTTGTTCTTC. As protein: CASSPGLGLFF.

In its sample, this clonotype was seen many times. The chain links TRBV3-1 to TRBJ1-1; no clear D. Trimming stripped 2 bases from V and 11 bases from J, with 15 bases between. CDR1 LGHDT and CDR2 YNNKEL come from the germline V gene (reference sequence). The CDR3 has 13 residues. As DNA, the CDR3 is TGTGCCAGCAGCCAAACTTGGGGAGGTGACGCTTTCTTT. It codes for CASSQTWGGDAFF.

This clonotype has ten or more counts. The V gene is TRBV20-1, the J gene TRBJ2-3, with 7 positions matching TRBD2. Germline trimming cut 5 bases from V and 2 bases from J; bases unmatched to any gene: 7. The CDR3 runs 14 residues. Germline assignment: CDR1 DFQATT and CDR2 SNEGSKA (reference sequence). CDR3 residues: CSAGGGGNTDTQYF. The CDR3 DNA is TGCAGTGCTGGCGGGGGTGGTAACACAGATACGCAGTATTTT.

The chain uses TRBV10-2 and TRBJ2-1; D remains ambiguous. The CDR3 runs 15 residues. Between the trimmed V and J ends, which lost 3 bases and 7 bases, there was a span of 16 bases. The germline CDR1 and CDR2 sequences are WSHSY and SAAADI. The CDR3 nucleotides read TGCGCCAGCAGTGATACCAGTGGTTTCTATAATGAGCAGTTCTTC. Residues: CASSDTSGFYNEQFF.

At least ten counts were recorded for this clonotype. The chain combines TRBV24-1 with TRBJ1-5; the D is unclear. The CDR3 has 16 amino acids. V lost 6 bases, J lost 0 bases, and 14 bases lay in between. From germline, CDR1 is KGHDR and CDR2 SFDVKD. CDR3 bases: TGTGCCACCAGTCAAGGACGTCACTATAGCAATCAGCCCCAGCATTTT. It is translated as CATSQGRHYSNQPQHF.